This is a list of T cell receptor beta chains from one sample in a study of identical twins. TCRdb fed the 5' RACE reads into MiXCR, producing one record per CDR3 protein. Here the sample spans a few hundred thousand distinct CDR3 sequences, over 8.5% being singletons. This sample was also put to use in a study of yellow fever vaccine responses in identical twins.

Sequencing was carried out using PBMCs. Every receptor here comes from a woman aged 18 to 35 in good health. CDR3s include the opening cysteine and the closing phenylalanine or tryptophan. The D gene is left open where the match is weak. For some rows the clone size is stated as once, few or many, or as a class when expanded; others skip it.

>.|14|TRBV9|TRBJ2-7|.
CASSPPGGRYEQYF
TGTGCCAGCAGCCCCCCGGGGGGCAGGTACGAGCAGTACTTC
>.|18|TRBV4-2|TRBJ2-7|TRBD2
CASSRLGASGRQTYEQYF
TGTGCCAGCAGCCGCTTGGGGGCTAGCGGGAGGCAGACCTACGAGCAGTACTTC
>.|18|TRBV4-1|TRBJ2-5|TRBD1
CASSQDQVGTGIQETQYF
TGCGCCAGCAGCCAAGATCAGGTGGGGACAGGGATCCAAGAGACCCAGTACTTC
>few|16|TRBV5-1|TRBJ2-1|TRBD2
CASSAAGGVIDNEQFF
TGCGCCAGCAGCGCAGCGGGGGGCGTAATTGACAATGAGCAGTTCTTC
>.|12|TRBV5-5|TRBJ2-1|.
CASSLGTLPPLF
TGTGCCAGCAGCTTGGGGACTCTCCCCCCACTCTTC
>many|11|TRBV12-3/TRBV12-4|TRBJ2-3|.
CASSPADTQYF
TGTGCCAGCAGCCCGGCAGATACGCAGTATTTT
>few|15|TRBV7-9|TRBJ2-5|TRBD2
CASSRSGKPLETQYF
TGTGCCAGCAGCCGTAGCGGGAAACCCCTAGAGACCCAGTACTTC
>.|17|TRBV5-6|TRBJ2-3|TRBD2
CASSLKSGGGSGDTQYF
TGTGCCAGCAGCTTGAAATCGGGGGGGGGCTCTGGAGATACGCAGTATTTT
>.|11|TRBV29-1|TRBJ2-7|.
CSVERGREQYF
TGCAGCGTTGAACGAGGGAGAGAGCAGTACTTC
>few|15|TRBV3-1|TRBJ2-7|TRBD1
CASSQVGRGHYEQYF
TGTGCCAGCAGCCAAGTGGGCAGGGGGCACTACGAGCAGTACTTC
>many|14|TRBV7-7|TRBJ2-1|.
CASKEGFYANEQFF
TGTGCTAGCAAGGAGGGTTTTTATGCCAATGAGCAGTTCTTC
>many|12|TRBV20-1|TRBJ2-1|.
CSAPGFHNEQFF
TGCAGTGCTCCGGGATTTCACAATGAGCAGTTCTTC
>few|15|TRBV12-3/TRBV12-4|TRBJ2-7|TRBD1
CASRFNRGQSDEQYF
TGTGCCAGCAGGTTCAACAGGGGGCAATCCGACGAGCAGTACTTC
>few|15|TRBV4-1|TRBJ2-5|.
CASSQGAGVDETQYF
TGCGCCAGCAGCCAAGGGGCAGGAGTGGACGAGACCCAGTACTTC
>.|17|TRBV20-1|TRBJ2-7|TRBD2
CSARDRPSGMVYNEQYF
TGCAGTGCTAGAGATCGACCTAGCGGGATGGTTTATAACGAGCAGTACTTC
>few|16|TRBV11-2|TRBJ1-5|TRBD1
CASSDSEQGAGQPQHF
TGTGCCAGCAGCGATTCGGAACAGGGGGCTGGTCAGCCCCAGCATTTT
>few|17|TRBV4-3|TRBJ2-1|.
CASSQDMRLGTYNEQFF
TGCGCCAGCAGCCAAGATATGAGACTAGGAACCTACAATGAGCAGTTCTTC
>.|16|TRBV3-1|TRBJ2-3|TRBD2
CASSFRLAGVADTQYF
TGTGCCAGCAGCTTCCGACTAGCGGGAGTCGCAGATACGCAGTATTTT
>.|16|TRBV18|TRBJ2-7|.
CASSPFGSRSSYEQYF
TGTGCCAGCTCACCGTTCGGGAGCCGAAGCTCCTACGAGCAGTACTTC
>many|11|TRBV20-1|TRBJ2-7|TRBD1
CSAIPQGEQYF
TGCAGTGCGATTCCACAGGGGGAGCAGTACTTC
>many|14|TRBV2|TRBJ1-1|.
CASSEGQGKAEAFF
TGTGCCAGCAGTGAAGGCCAGGGAAAGGCTGAAGCTTTCTTT
>few|16|TRBV4-3|TRBJ2-1|.
CASSQDLGPSYNEQFF
TGCGCCAGCAGCCAAGATTTGGGACCAAGTTACAATGAGCAGTTCTTC
>many|15|TRBV28|TRBJ2-3|TRBD2
CASSLSLAGSDTQYF
TGTGCCAGCAGTTTATCCCTAGCGGGTTCCGATACGCAGTATTTT
>.|13|TRBV7-7|TRBJ2-1|.
CASSPLRGGEQFF
TGTGCTAGCAGCCCGCTTAGGGGTGGTGAGCAGTTCTTC
>.|17|TRBV14|TRBJ2-2|TRBD2
CASSQEVLAGATGELFF
TGTGCCAGCAGCCAAGAGGTCCTAGCGGGAGCGACCGGGGAGCTGTTTTTT
>.|13|TRBV6-6|TRBJ1-4|.
CASSSGLGEKLFF
TGTGCCAGCAGCTCAGGGTTAGGCGAAAAACTGTTTTTT
>.|17|TRBV9|TRBJ2-6|.
CASTQRVPLSGANVLTF
TGTGCCAGCACCCAGCGGGTCCCCCTCTCTGGGGCCAACGTCCTGACTTTC
>.|14|TRBV5-1|TRBJ2-1|.
CASLDSPTAHEQFF
TGCGCCAGCTTGGACAGTCCCACAGCCCATGAGCAGTTCTTC
>.|12|TRBV29-1|TRBJ2-5|.
CSGEEGKETQYF
TGCAGCGGAGAGGAAGGGAAAGAGACCCAGTACTTC
>many|15|TRBV5-6|TRBJ2-3|.
CASSWGWGGTDTQYF
TGTGCCAGCAGCTGGGGTTGGGGGGGCACAGATACGCAGTATTTT
>many|19|TRBV11-2|TRBJ2-6|.
CASSLFSGSPNSGANVLTF
TGTGCCAGCAGCTTATTCTCGGGGTCCCCAAACTCTGGGGCCAACGTCCTGACTTTC
>many|17|TRBV20-1|TRBJ2-3|.
CSAQGEQGSTNTDTQYF
TGCAGTGCTCAAGGAGAACAAGGGAGTACAAACACAGATACGCAGTATTTT
>few|17|TRBV7-3|TRBJ2-3|TRBD2
CASSLRGSGGVRDTQYF
TGTGCCAGCAGCTTAAGAGGTAGCGGGGGCGTTAGAGATACGCAGTATTTT
>few|15|TRBV7-2|TRBJ2-7|TRBD1
CASSLGPTGFDEQYF
TGTGCCAGCAGCTTGGGGCCGACAGGGTTCGACGAGCAGTACTTC
>.|17|TRBV7-3|TRBJ2-2|.
CASSPPPGIRDTGELFF
TGTGCCAGCAGCCCACCGCCAGGCATTCGTGACACCGGGGAGCTGTTTTTT
>few|15|TRBV5-1|TRBJ2-5|.
CATRREGSLQETQYF
TGCGCCACCCGCCGTGAAGGGAGTCTCCAAGAGACCCAGTACTTC
>.|17|TRBV10-3|TRBJ2-1|TRBD2
CAISESGRGSIYNEQFF
TGTGCCATCAGTGAATCAGGGCGCGGGAGTATCTACAATGAGCAGTTCTTC
>.|14|TRBV7-2|TRBJ2-1|TRBD2
CASSYLGTRNEQFF
TGTGCCAGCAGCTACCTGGGGACTAGGAATGAGCAGTTCTTC
>.|13|TRBV29-1|TRBJ2-1|.
CSSTGPSYNEQFF
TGCAGCTCAACAGGGCCGTCCTACAATGAGCAGTTCTTC
>many|13|TRBV6-1|TRBJ2-1|.
CASQTSSYNEQFF
TGTGCCAGTCAGACGAGCTCCTACAATGAGCAGTTCTTC
>.|14|TRBV20-1|TRBJ2-7|.
CSARTDMGPYEQYF
TGCAGTGCTAGAACCGACATGGGCCCCTACGAGCAGTACTTC
>many|14|TRBV5-1|TRBJ2-7|TRBD1
CASSFGTGVNEQYF
TGCGCCAGCAGCTTCGGGACAGGGGTAAACGAGCAGTACTTC
>.|15|TRBV21-1|TRBJ2-1|.
CASNPGTDTYNEQFF
TGTGCCAGCAACCCCGGGACTGACACCTACAATGAGCAGTTCTTC
>few|11|TRBV30|TRBJ2-1|TRBD2
CAVGGSAEQFF
TGCGCTGTGGGGGGGTCCGCTGAGCAGTTCTTC
>few|14|TRBV29-1|TRBJ2-1|.
CSGRRAKGLDEQFF
TGCAGTGGGAGAAGGGCCAAGGGGCTTGATGAGCAGTTCTTC
>few|15|TRBV20-1|TRBJ2-3|TRBD2
CSARVPGGITDTQYF
TGCAGTGCTAGAGTACCGGGGGGGATCACAGATACGCAGTATTTT
>.|15|TRBV27|TRBJ2-3|.
CASSLFGGNTDTQYF
TGTGCCAGCAGTTTATTCGGGGGTAACACAGATACGCAGTATTTT
>.|12|TRBV29-1|TRBJ1-2|TRBD1
CSVDQGAGGYTF
TGCAGCGTTGACCAGGGGGCGGGGGGCTACACCTTC
>few|16|TRBV7-9|TRBJ1-1|TRBD1
CASSQDRGSKTTEAFF
TGTGCCAGCAGCCAGGACAGGGGCTCTAAGACCACTGAAGCTTTCTTT
>.|16|TRBV20-1|TRBJ2-1|TRBD2
CSARHLAEKRLGEQFF
TGCAGTGCCAGACATCTAGCGGAAAAAAGGTTGGGTGAGCAGTTCTTC
>many|15|TRBV7-9|TRBJ2-3|TRBD2
CASRGLAGSTDTQYF
TGTGCCAGCAGGGGACTAGCGGGAAGCACAGATACGCAGTATTTT
>once|15|TRBV2|TRBJ1-5|TRBD1
CASRRTGEDNQPQHF
TGTGCCAGCAGGAGGACAGGGGAGGACAATCAGCCCCAGCATTTT
>many|15|TRBV20-1|TRBJ2-7|TRBD2
CSADEGTSGFYEQYF
TGCAGTGCTGACGAAGGGACTAGCGGATTCTACGAGCAGTACTTC
>.|14|TRBV20-1|TRBJ2-2|.
CSACRRWSTGELFF
TGCAGTGCTTGCAGGAGGTGGAGCACCGGGGAGCTGTTTTTT
>.|16|TRBV7-2|TRBJ2-7|TRBD2
CASSRPAGAGGVQQYF
TGTGCCAGCAGCCGACCCGCGGGGGCGGGAGGGGTTCAGCAGTACTTC